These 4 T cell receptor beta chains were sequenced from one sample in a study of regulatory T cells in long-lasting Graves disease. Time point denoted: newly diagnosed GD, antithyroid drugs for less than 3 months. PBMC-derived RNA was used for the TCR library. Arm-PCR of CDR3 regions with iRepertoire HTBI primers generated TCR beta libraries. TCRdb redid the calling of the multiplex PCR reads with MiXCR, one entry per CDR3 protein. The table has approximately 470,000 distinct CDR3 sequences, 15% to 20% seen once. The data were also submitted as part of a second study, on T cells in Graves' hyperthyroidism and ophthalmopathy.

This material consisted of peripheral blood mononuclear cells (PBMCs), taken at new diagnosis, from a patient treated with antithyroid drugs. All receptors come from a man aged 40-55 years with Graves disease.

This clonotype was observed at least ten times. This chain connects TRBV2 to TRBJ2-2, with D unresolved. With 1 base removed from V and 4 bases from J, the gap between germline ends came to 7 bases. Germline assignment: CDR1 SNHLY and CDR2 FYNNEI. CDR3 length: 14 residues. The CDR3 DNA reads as TGTGCCAGCAGTGAAGAACTTCGCACCGGGGAGCTGTTTTTT. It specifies CASSEELRTGELFF. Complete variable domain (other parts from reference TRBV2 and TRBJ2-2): EPEVTQTPSHQVTQMGQEVILRCVPISNHLYFYWYRQILGQKVEFLVSFYNNEISEKSEIFDDQFSVERPDGSNFTLKIRSTKLEDSAMYFCASSEELRTGELFFGEGSRLTVL.

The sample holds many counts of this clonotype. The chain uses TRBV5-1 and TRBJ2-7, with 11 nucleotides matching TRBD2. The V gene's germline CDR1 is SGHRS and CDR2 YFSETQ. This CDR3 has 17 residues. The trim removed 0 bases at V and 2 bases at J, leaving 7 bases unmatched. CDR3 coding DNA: TGCGCCAGCAGCTTGGAGGGACTAGCGGTTGGGACCTACGAGCAGTACTTC. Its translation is CASSLEGLAVGTYEQYF.

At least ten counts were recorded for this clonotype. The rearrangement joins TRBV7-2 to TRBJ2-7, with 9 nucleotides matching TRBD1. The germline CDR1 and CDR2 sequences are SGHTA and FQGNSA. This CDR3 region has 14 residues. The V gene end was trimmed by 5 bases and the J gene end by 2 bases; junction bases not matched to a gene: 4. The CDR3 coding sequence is TGTGCCAGCAGCAGGGACAGGGTCACCTACGAGCAGTACTTC. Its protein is CASSRDRVTYEQYF.

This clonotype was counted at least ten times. The CDR3, as DNA: TGTGCCAGCAGCTGGACGGCAAACACCGGGGAGCTGTTTTTT. Translating it yields CASSWTANTGELFF. This sequence joins TRBV11-1 and TRBJ2-2; D unclear. Trimming stripped 4 bases from V and 2 bases from J, with 8 bases between. CDR3 length: 14 residues. Germline values: CDR1 SGHAT, CDR2 FQDESV (reference sequence).